This T cell receptor (beta chain) is from a study of blood T cell repertoires in COVID-19. Across the study: T cells, B-cell-depleted T cells, or PBMCs provided the cDNA or gDNA that served as material.

V was cut by 7 bases and J by 2 bases, with 14 bases left in between. Looked up from germline, CDR1 is LNHDA and CDR2 is SQIVND (reference sequence). The CDR3 loop spans 15 amino acids. As handled by the study authors: Scientists estimated how many nucleated cells there were by amplifying reference gene primers. Assay: immunoSEQ multiplex PCR; the TCRdb copy retains only in-frame clones and omits some. Clone size and V and J calls were adopted from that table, with D and trimming inferred from the DNA. The data hold about 200,000 clones, with approximately 90% observed a single time. The origin of this receptor is a man in his forties or fifties with acute or convalescent COVID-19. V usage is TRBV19 and J usage is TRBJ1-4; no clear D gene. Sample: peripheral blood. This chain's CDR3 is CASTPHLGTNEKLFF. The CDR3 DNA reads as TGTGCCAGTACCCCTCACCTTGGCACTAATGAAAAACTGTTTTTT. Using reference TRBV19 and TRBJ1-4 for the parts outside the CDR3, the full variable domain is DGGITQSPKYLFRKEGQNVTLSCEQNLNHDAMYWYRQDPGQGLRLIYYSQIVNDFQKGDIAEGYSVSREKKESFPLTVTSAQKNPTAFYLCASTPHLGTNEKLFFGSGTQLSVL.